This note documents a single T cell receptor (beta chain) sequence. The antigen is not known. This entry comes from a study of cytomegalovirus exposure and HLA in healthy donors. Study details: A later analysis reported the 100 to 150 validation repertoires used the same platform as the 666 first-cohort repertoires.

Broader study findings: According to the study, 180 or so TCR beta chains were cytomegalovirus-associated. The dataset shows that most TCR sequences were rare, while some public TCRs occurred in many donors. In vitro checks showed that a few CMV-associated chains really do target CMV antigens.

The protocol was immunoSEQ multiplex PCR, while the TCRdb copy is restricted to in-frame clones and leaves out a portion. The sample has fewer than 120,000 clones, 89% seen once. CDR1 and CDR2 (germline): LNHDA, SQIVND (reference sequence). This CDR3 is built from 16 residues. With V trimmed by 4 bases and J by 5 bases, 9 bases remained unmatched. This chain links TRBV19 with TRBJ1-2; 11 bases map to TRBD1. The TCR originated in a woman between 18 and 30 years old in good health and CMV-seronegative. The specimen sequenced was PBMCs. The CDR3 sequence: CASSTLRDRGTYGYTF. As DNA, the CDR3 is TGTGCCAGTAGTACCCTCCGGGACAGGGGGACGTATGGCTACACCTTC.